Presented here are 22 T cell receptor beta chains from one specimen sequenced in a study of T cells after yellow fever vaccination. TCRdb ran MiXCR on the 5' RACE reads and lists one entry per CDR3 protein. The sample yields about 330,000 distinct CDR3 sequences, roughly 8% seen once. This sample comprised PBMCs, obtained more than 35 days after the first yellow fever vaccination. Source of these receptors: a man between 18 and 29 years old who received the YFV17D yellow fever vaccine.

This clonotype was seen repeatedly, ten times or more. The chain links TRBV7-2 to TRBJ2-5; possible D gene TRBD2, 6 bases. The CDR3 loop spans 16 amino acids. Germline V gene data show CDR1 as SGHTA and CDR2 as FQGNSA. V was trimmed by 2 bases and J by 3 bases, leaving 16 bases between them. The chain's CDR3 is CASSLSGGGIKETQYF. The DNA of the CDR3 is TGTGCCAGCAGCTTATCGGGTGGAGGGATCAAAGAGACCCAGTACTTC.

In this sample, this clonotype turned up a few times. The J gene is TRBJ2-2, the V gene TRBV12-3 or TRBV12-4, with D possibly being TRBD1 or TRBD2 (5 bases each). The CDR3 length is 16 residues. Deletions cut 7 bases from V and 10 bases from J, with 25 bases between. The CDR3 sequence: CASNTEPGRAREELFF. The DNA of the CDR3 is TGTGCCAGCAATACAGAACCGGGACGGGCCCGAGAGGAGCTGTTTTTT.

This clonotype was detected many times. This sequence joins TRBV7-2 and TRBJ2-2; D gene ambiguous. The CDR3 has 15 residues. V lost 4 bases and J lost 5, with 14 bases in between. Germline values: CDR1 SGHTA, CDR2 FQGNSA. The CDR3 region is CASSYRRSSTGELFF. CDR3 nucleotides: TGTGCCAGCAGCTACCGACGAAGCAGTACCGGGGAGCTGTTTTTT.

J is TRBJ1-5 and V is TRBV4-1, with D possibly TRBD1 on 5 matching bases. CDR3 length: 15 residues. The germline V gene has CDR1 MGHRA and CDR2 YSYEKL. Trimming left V 6 bases short and J 2 bases short, with 14 bases between. The CDR3 DNA reads as TGCGCCAGCAGGCTCAGGGAATCCGGCAATCAGCCCCAGCATTTT. Its translation is CASRLRESGNQPQHF.

This clonotype was picked up a small number of times. This chain links TRBV3-1 with TRBJ2-6; tentative D call: TRBD2 (5 bases). Germline V gene lookup returns CDR1 LGHDT and CDR2 YNNKEL (reference sequence). V was clipped by 8 bases and J by 2 bases, with 10 bases between them. There are 14 residues in the CDR3. The chain's CDR3 is CASREGTGANVLTF. As DNA, the CDR3 is TGTGCCAGCCGTGAGGGAACTGGGGCCAACGTCCTGACTTTC. The full variable domain, completed using reference TRBV3-1 and TRBJ2-6, is DTAVSQTPKYLVTQMGNDKSIKCEQNLGHDTMYWYKQDSKKFLKIMFSYNNKELIINETVPNRFSPKSPDKAHLNLHINSLELGDSAVYFCASREGTGANVLTFGAGSRLTVL.

The chain carries TRBV20-1 and TRBJ1-1; 9 nucleotides match TRBD1. V was clipped by 5 bases and J by 2 bases; unmatched bases: 9. Germline V gene lookup returns CDR1 DFQATT and CDR2 SNEGSKA (reference sequence). This CDR3 contains 15 residues. The chain's CDR3 is CSAPVTGGVNTEAFF. The CDR3 DNA sequence: TGCAGTGCTCCCGTCACAGGGGGCGTTAACACTGAAGCTTTCTTT.

The V gene is TRBV5-1, the J gene TRBJ2-2, with D possibly matching TRBD1 (5 bases). CDR1 SGHRS and CDR2 YFSETQ come from the germline V gene. CDR3 length equals 14 residues. V lost 7 bases, J lost 1 base, and 11 bases lay in between. DNA for the CDR3: TGCGCCAGCTTCCCCGGACAGAACACCGGGGAGCTGTTTTTT. Protein sequence: CASFPGQNTGELFF.

The chain links TRBV6-5 to TRBJ2-1; TRBD1 matches 9 bases. CDR1 is MNHEY, CDR2 SVGAGI, per germline. Unmatched junction bases numbered 8, after V lost 2 bases and J lost 3 bases. This CDR3 contains 17 residues. DNA for the CDR3: TGTGCCAGCAGTTACGACAGGGGGGATTGGTGCTACAATGAGCAGTTCTTC. It codes for CASSYDRGDWCYNEQFF.

This clonotype was seen a few times. The rearrangement uses TRBV18 and TRBJ2-3; possibly TRBD1 or TRBD2 for D (5 bases each). Germline lookup yields CDR1 KGHSH and CDR2 LQKENI. This CDR3 comprises 14 residues. Trimming removed 3 bases from V and 4 bases from J, with 11 bases in between. The CDR3 region has the DNA TGTGCCAGCTCACCCCCGCTGGGACCAGATACGCAGTATTTT. The encoded protein is CASSPPLGPDTQYF.

This clonotype came up a few times. This rearrangement joins TRBV7-2 to TRBJ1-2, with D possibly matching TRBD1 (6 bases). Germline CDR1 SGHTA, CDR2 FQGNSA. The CDR3 length is 15 residues. Trimming pared 0 bases from V and 4 bases from J, leaving 12 bases between. The CDR3: CASSLARRGGYGYTF. CDR3 coding DNA: TGTGCCAGCAGCTTAGCACGCAGGGGAGGCTATGGCTACACCTTC.

The J gene is TRBJ2-3, the V gene TRBV6-2 or TRBV6-3, with TRBD2 identical over 10 bases. J gave up 4 bases and V 6 bases, and 7 bases lay outside the gene matches. CDR1 and CDR2 (germline): MNHEY, SVGEGT. The CDR3 consists of 15 residues. In nucleotides, the CDR3 is TGTGCCAGCAGGCTTAGCGGGGGGTCCTCAGATACGCAGTATTTT. This translates into CASRLSGGSSDTQYF.

This clonotype has more than one count but fewer than ten. This sequence joins TRBV29-1 and TRBJ2-5; TRBD2 aligns across 7 bases. Germline V lookup: CDR1 SQVTM, CDR2 ANQGSEA. The CDR3 contains 13 residues. The V and J ends lost 7 bases and 2 bases, in that order; junction bases with no gene match: 7. CDR3 DNA: TGCAGCGCCCGACTGCGGGGGCAAGAGACCCAGTACTTC. Amino acids: CSARLRGQETQYF.

This clonotype was recorded many times. Compared with germline, one end of the junction differs, possibly owing to a read error. J is TRBJ2-5 and V is TRBV5-1; 10 bases line up with TRBD1. There are 14 residues in the CDR3. CDR1 and CDR2 (germline): SGHRS, YFSETQ. This CDR3 reads CASSPGTGEETQYF. CDR3 in DNA: TGTGCCAGCAGCCCTGGGACAGGGGAAGAGACCCAGTACTTC.

This chain joins TRBV12-3 or TRBV12-4 and TRBJ2-5; D possibly corresponds to TRBD1 (6 bases). CDR3 length: 15 residues. V lost 7 bases, J lost 2 bases, and 17 bases lay in between. The CDR3 region is CASTLTQGQQETQYF. CDR3 DNA: TGTGCCAGCACCCTTACCCAAGGACAGCAAGAGACCCAGTACTTC.

V gene TRBV3-1 combines with J gene TRBJ2-1; D remains unclear. V dropped 4 bases and J dropped 0 bases, with 4 bases sitting between them. CDR1 is LGHDT, CDR2 YNNKEL, per germline (reference sequence). The CDR3 is made up of 13 amino acids. In nucleotides, the CDR3 is TGTGCCAGCAGCCCAGTCTCCTACAATGAGCAGTTCTTC. Translation gives CASSPVSYNEQFF.

The rearrangement links TRBV10-3 to TRBJ2-3, with a weak D call TRBD2 (6 bases). This CDR3 spans 15 amino acids. V was shortened by 4 bases and J by 2 bases, with 13 bases between the two germline ends. Germline lookup yields CDR1 ENHRY and CDR2 SYGVKD. The CDR3 spells CAISAAGINTDTQYF. In DNA form, the CDR3 reads TGTGCCATCAGTGCGGCGGGGATAAACACAGATACGCAGTATTTT.

The J gene is TRBJ2-5, the V gene TRBV5-1; no clear D. There are 16 residues in the CDR3. V lost 1 base and J lost 5, with 18 bases in between. Looked up from germline, CDR1 is SGHRS and CDR2 is YFSETQ. CDR3 nucleotide sequence: TGCGCCAGCAGCTTGTACGTACTCCAATCCGGGGAGACCCAGTACTTC. Protein sequence: CASSLYVLQSGETQYF.

This clonotype was detected a few times. This chain joins TRBV28 and TRBJ2-5; 8 bases map to TRBD2. This CDR3 spans 13 amino acids. The ends lost 7 bases at V and 0 bases at J; junction bases unmatched: 1. Germline V gene data show CDR1 as MDHEN and CDR2 as SYDVKM. CDR3 region: CASKAGDQETQYF. The CDR3 bases are TGTGCCAGCAAAGCGGGGGACCAAGAGACCCAGTACTTC.

This clonotype turned up a few times. The V call is TRBV20-1, the J call TRBJ1-1, with D hard to call. CDR3 length: 13 residues. Trimming took 2 bases from V and 1 from J, leaving 8 bases between them. Germline V gene sequence: CDR1 DFQATT, CDR2 SNEGSKA (reference sequence). The CDR3: CSARNPENTEAFF. The CDR3 DNA reads TGCAGTGCTAGAAATCCAGAGAACACTGAAGCTTTCTTT.

V and J are TRBV9 and TRBJ2-7, with 7 bases lining up with TRBD2. CDR1 and CDR2 (germline): SGDLS, YYNGEE. The CDR3 covers 13 residues. J lost 5 bases, V lost 7 bases, and 9 bases had no gene match. The CDR3 DNA follows: TGTGCCAGCTCCCGGGGGGATCCCCACGAGCAGTACTTC. Translated: CASSRGDPHEQYF.

The chain links TRBV24-1 to TRBJ2-1; the match to TRBD1 covers 10 bases. Germline assignment: CDR1 KGHDR and CDR2 SFDVKD. J gave up 4 bases and V 4 bases, and 12 bases lay outside the gene matches. This CDR3 is built from 18 residues. The CDR3 here is CATSEETGGFNGYNEQFF. The DNA for the CDR3 is TGTGCCACCAGTGAAGAGACAGGGGGCTTTAACGGGTACAATGAGCAGTTCTTC.

In this sample, this clonotype turned up a few times. This chain links TRBV20-1 with TRBJ1-6, with 10 bases aligning to TRBD1. Germline CDR1 reads DFQATT; CDR2 reads SNEGSKA (reference sequence). The J segment lost 9 bases and the V segment lost 6 bases, leaving 5 bases of the junction unmatched. This CDR3 has 13 amino acids. This CDR3 is CSAPGQGFSPLHF. The CDR3, as DNA: TGCAGTGCCCCGGGACAGGGGTTTTCACCCCTCCACTTT.